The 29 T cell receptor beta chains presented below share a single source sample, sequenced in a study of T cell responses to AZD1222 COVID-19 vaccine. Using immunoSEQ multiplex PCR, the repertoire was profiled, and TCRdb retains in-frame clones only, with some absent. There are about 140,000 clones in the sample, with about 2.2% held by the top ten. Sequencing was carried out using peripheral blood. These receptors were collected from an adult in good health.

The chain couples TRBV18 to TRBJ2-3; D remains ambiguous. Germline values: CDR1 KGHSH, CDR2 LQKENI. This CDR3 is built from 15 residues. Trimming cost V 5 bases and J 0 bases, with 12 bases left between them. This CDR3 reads CASSGPSLSTDTQYF. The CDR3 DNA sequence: TGTGCCAGCTCAGGGCCCAGTCTCAGCACAGATACGCAGTATTTT.

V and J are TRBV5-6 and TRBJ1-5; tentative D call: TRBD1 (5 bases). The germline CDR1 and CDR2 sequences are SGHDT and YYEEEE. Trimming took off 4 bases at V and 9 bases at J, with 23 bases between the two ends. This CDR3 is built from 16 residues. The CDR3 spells CASSHRPWTLRSPQHF. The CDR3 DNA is TGTGCCAGCAGCCACCGCCCCTGGACACTGAGGTCGCCCCAGCATTTT. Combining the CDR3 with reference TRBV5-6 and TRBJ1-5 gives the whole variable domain DAGVTQSPTHLIKTRGQQVTLRCSPKSGHDTVSWYQQALGQGPQFIFQYYEEEERQRGNFPDRFSGHQFPNYSSELNVNALLLGDSALYLCASSHRPWTLRSPQHFGDGTRLSIL.

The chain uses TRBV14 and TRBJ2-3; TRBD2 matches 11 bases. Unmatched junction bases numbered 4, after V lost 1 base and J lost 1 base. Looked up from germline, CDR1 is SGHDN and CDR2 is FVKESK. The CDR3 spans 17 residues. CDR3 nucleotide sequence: TGTGCCAGCAGCCAAGTCCTAGCGGGGGGCCGCACAGATACGCAGTATTTT. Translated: CASSQVLAGGRTDTQYF.

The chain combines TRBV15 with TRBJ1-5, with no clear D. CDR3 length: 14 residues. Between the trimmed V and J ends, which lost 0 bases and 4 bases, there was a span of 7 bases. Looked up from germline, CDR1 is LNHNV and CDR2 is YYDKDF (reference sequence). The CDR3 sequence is CATSRDKYNQPQHF. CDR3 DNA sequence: TGTGCCACCAGCAGAGATAAGTATAATCAGCCCCAGCATTTT.

The DNA of the CDR3 is TGTGCCAGCAGCAGGGACAGGGGGACAGATACGCAGTATTTT. The encoded protein is CASSRDRGTDTQYF. V is TRBV2 and J is TRBJ2-3, with 11 bases aligning to TRBD1. This CDR3 is 14 amino acids long. Germline CDR1 is SNHLY and CDR2 is FYNNEI. Trimming at V came to 6 bases and at J to 3 bases, leaving 2 bases not matched to a gene.

The CDR3: CATRGQDPNQPQHF. For the CDR3, the DNA is TGTGCCACCAGGGGACAGGACCCTAATCAGCCCCAGCATTTT. This chain connects TRBV6-5 to TRBJ1-5, with 8 nucleotides matching TRBD1. Germline loops: CDR1 MNHEY, CDR2 SVGAGI. The CDR3 runs to 14 residues. V dropped 10 bases and J dropped 4; count of bases not matched to a gene: 9.

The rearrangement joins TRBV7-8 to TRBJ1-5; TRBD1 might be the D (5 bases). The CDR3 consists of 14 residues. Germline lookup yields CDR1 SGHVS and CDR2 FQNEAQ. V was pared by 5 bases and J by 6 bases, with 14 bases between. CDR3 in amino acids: CASSPNNGAQPQHF. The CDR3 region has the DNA TGTGCCAGCAGCCCCAACAATGGGGCTCAGCCCCAGCATTTT. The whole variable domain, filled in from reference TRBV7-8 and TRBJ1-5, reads GAGVSQSPRYKVAKRGQDVALRCDPISGHVSLFWYQQALGQGPEFLTYFQNEAQLDKSGLPSDRFFAERPEGSVSTLKIQRTQQEDSAVYLCASSPNNGAQPQHFGDGTRLSIL.

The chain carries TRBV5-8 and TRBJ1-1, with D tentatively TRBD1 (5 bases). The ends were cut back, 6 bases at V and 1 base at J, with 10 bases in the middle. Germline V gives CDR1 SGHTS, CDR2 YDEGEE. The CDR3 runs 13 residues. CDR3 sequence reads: CASNQGRNTEAFF. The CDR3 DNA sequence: TGTGCCAGCAATCAGGGCCGGAACACTGAAGCTTTCTTT.

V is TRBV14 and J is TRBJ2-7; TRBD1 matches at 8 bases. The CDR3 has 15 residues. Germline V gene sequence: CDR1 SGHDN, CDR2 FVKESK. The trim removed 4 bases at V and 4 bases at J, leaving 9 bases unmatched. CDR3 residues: CASSRTRGRDYEQYF. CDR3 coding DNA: TGTGCCAGCAGCCGAACCAGGGGGCGTGATTACGAGCAGTACTTC.

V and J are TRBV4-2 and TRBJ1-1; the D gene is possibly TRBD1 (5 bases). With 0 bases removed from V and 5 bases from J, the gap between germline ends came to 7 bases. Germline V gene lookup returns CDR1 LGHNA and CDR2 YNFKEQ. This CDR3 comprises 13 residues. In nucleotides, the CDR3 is TGTGCCAGCAGCCAAGAGGGGGGGACTGAAGCTTTCTTT. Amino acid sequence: CASSQEGGTEAFF.

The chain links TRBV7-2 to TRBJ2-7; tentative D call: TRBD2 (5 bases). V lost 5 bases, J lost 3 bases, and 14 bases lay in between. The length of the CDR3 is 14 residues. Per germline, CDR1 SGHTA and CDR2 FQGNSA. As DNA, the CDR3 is TGTGCCAGCAGCATCGGCCCCGGGATCTACGAGCAGTACTTC. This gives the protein CASSIGPGIYEQYF. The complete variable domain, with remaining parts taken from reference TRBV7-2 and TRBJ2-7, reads GAGVSQSPSNKVTEKGKDVELRCDPISGHTALYWYRQSLGQGLEFLIYFQGNSAPDKSGLPSDRFSAERTGGSVSTLTIQRTQQEDSAVYLCASSIGPGIYEQYFGPGTRLTVT.

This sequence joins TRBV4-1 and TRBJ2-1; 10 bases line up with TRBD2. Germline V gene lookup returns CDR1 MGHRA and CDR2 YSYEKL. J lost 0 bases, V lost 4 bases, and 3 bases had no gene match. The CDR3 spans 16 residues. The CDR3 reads CASSLSGGSSYNEQFF. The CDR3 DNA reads TGCGCCAGCAGCCTTAGCGGGGGGAGCTCCTACAATGAGCAGTTCTTC.

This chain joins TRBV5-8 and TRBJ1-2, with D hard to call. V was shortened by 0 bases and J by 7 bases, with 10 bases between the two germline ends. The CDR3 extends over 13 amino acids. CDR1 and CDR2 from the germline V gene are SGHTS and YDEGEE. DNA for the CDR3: TGTGCCAGCAGCTTGGAGTTGGTCGGTGGCTACACCTTC. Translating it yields CASSLELVGGYTF.

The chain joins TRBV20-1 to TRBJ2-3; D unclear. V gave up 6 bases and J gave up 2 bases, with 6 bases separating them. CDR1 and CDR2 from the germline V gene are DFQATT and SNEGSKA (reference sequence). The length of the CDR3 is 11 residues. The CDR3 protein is CSARLTDTQYF. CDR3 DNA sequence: TGCAGTGCGCGACTCACAGATACGCAGTATTTT.

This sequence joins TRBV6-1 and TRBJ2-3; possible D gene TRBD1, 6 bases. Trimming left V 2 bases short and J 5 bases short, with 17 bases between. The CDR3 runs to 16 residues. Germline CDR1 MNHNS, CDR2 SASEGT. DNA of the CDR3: TGTGCCAGCAGTGAAATGGCAGGGGCTGAGGGAGATACGCAGTATTTT. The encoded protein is CASSEMAGAEGDTQYF.

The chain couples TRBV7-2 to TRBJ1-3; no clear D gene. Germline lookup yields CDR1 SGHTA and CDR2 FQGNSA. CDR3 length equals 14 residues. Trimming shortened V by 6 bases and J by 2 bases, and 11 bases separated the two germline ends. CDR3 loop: CASSLGSTGNTIYF. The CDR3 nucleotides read TGTGCCAGCAGTCTAGGGAGCACTGGAAACACCATATATTTT.

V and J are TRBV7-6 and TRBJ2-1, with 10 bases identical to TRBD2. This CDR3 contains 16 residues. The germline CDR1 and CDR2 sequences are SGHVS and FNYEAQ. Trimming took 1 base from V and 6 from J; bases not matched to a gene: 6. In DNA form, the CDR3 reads TGTGCCAGCAGCTTAGTCGCTAGCGGGGGCCTCAATGAGCAGTTCTTC. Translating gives CASSLVASGGLNEQFF.

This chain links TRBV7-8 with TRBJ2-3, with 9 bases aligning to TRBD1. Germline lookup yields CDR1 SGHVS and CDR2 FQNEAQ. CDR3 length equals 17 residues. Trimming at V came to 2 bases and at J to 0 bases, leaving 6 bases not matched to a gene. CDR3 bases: TGTGCCAGCAGCTTATCCGGGACAGGGCGCAGCACAGATACGCAGTATTTT. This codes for CASSLSGTGRSTDTQYF.

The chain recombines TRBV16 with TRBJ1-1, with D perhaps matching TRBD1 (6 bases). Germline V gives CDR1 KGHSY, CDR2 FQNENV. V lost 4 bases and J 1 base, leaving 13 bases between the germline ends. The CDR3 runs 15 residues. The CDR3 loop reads CASSLARQANTEAFF. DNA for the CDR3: TGTGCCAGCAGCCTCGCCCGACAGGCGAACACTGAAGCTTTCTTT.

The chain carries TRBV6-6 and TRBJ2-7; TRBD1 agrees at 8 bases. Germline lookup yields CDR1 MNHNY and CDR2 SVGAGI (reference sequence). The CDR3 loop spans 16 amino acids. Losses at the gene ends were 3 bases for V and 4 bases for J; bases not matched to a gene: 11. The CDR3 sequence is CASSYSWGTGSYEQYF. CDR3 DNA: TGTGCCAGCAGTTATTCCTGGGGGACAGGTTCTTACGAGCAGTACTTC.

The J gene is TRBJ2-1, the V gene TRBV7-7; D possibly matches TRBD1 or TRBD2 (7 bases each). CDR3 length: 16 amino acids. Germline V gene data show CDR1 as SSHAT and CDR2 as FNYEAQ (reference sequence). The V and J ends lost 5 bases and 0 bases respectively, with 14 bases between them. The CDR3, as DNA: TGTGCCAGCAGCCCCCAGGGGGGGAGCTCCTACAATGAGCAGTTCTTC. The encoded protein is CASSPQGGSSYNEQFF.

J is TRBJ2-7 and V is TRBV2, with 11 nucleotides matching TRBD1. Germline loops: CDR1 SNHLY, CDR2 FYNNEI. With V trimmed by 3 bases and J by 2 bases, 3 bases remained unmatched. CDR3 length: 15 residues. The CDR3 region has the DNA TGTGCCAGCAGTGATGAGGGACAGGGGGCCTACGAGCAGTACTTC. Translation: CASSDEGQGAYEQYF.

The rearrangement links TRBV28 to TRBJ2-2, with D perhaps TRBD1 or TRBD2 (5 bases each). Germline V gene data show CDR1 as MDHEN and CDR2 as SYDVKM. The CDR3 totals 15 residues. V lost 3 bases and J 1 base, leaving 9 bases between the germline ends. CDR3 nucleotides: TGTGCCAGCAGTTTTTTGGGGGTGAACACCGGGGAGCTGTTTTTT. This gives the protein CASSFLGVNTGELFF.

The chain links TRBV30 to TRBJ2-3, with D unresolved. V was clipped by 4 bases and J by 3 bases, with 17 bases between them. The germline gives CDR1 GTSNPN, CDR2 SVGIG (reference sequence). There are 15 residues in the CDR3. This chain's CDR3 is CAWTQDGTVTDTQYF. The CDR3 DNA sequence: TGTGCCTGGACCCAAGACGGAACGGTAACAGATACGCAGTATTTT.

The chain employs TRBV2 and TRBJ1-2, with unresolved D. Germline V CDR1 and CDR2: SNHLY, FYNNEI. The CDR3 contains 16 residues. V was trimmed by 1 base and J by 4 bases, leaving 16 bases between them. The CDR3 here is CASSEGYGNPSYGYTF. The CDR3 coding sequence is TGTGCCAGCAGTGAAGGTTATGGGAATCCTAGCTATGGCTACACCTTC.

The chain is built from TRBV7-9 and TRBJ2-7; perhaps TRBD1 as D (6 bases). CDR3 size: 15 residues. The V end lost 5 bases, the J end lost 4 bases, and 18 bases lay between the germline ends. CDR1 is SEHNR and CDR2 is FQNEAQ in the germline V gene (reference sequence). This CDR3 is CASSIREQGPYEQYF. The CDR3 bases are TGTGCCAGCAGCATCCGCGAACAGGGACCATACGAGCAGTACTTC.

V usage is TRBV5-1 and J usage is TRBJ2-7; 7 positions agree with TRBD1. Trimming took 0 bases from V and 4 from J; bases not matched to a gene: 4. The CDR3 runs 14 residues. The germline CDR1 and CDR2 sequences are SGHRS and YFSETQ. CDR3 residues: CASSLAGQPYEQYF. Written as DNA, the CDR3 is TGCGCCAGCAGCTTGGCGGGACAGCCTTACGAGCAGTACTTC.

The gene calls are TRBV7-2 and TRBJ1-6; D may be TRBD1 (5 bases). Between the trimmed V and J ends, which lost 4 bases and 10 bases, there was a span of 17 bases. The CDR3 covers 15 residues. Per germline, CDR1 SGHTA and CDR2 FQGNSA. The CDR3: CASSSIGGAGSPLHF. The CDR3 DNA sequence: TGTGCCAGCAGCTCAATCGGGGGAGCGGGCTCACCCCTCCACTTT.

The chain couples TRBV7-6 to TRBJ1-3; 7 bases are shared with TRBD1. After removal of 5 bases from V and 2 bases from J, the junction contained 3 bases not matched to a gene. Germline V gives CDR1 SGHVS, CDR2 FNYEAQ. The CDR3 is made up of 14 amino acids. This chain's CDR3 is CASSLTGTGNTIYF. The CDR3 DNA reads TGTGCCAGCAGCCTGACAGGGACTGGAAACACCATATATTTT. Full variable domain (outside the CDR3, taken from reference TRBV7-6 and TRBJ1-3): GAGVSQSPRYKVTKRGQDVALRCDPISGHVSLYWYRQALGQGPEFLTYFNYEAQQDKSGLPNDRFSAERPEGSISTLTIQRTEQRDSAMYRCASSLTGTGNTIYFGEGSWLTVV.